This T cell receptor (beta chain) was documented in a study of blood T cell repertoires in COVID-19. Study overall: Collection of acute and convalescent COVID-19 samples took place in the United States, Italy and Spain. From T cells, B-cell-depleted T cells, or PBMCs came the material, which was cDNA or gDNA.

Authors' methods: Reference gene primer amplification gave estimated nucleated cell counts. Data came from immunoSEQ multiplex PCR; TCRdb stores just in-frame clones and leaves some out. V and J calls plus clone size are reproduced from that table; the DNA served to infer D and trimming. Here the sample spans more than 95,000 clones, around 81% being singletons. The sequencing sample was made of peripheral blood. The clonotype comes from a man in his 60s with acute or convalescent COVID-19.

The CDR3: CASSLTSGGTEAFF. CDR3 nucleotides: TGTGCCAGCAGTTTAACCTCGGGGGGGACTGAAGCTTTCTTT. The J gene is TRBJ1-1, the V gene TRBV28; D may be TRBD1 (5 bases). This CDR3 is 14 amino acids long. Germline V gives CDR1 MDHEN, CDR2 SYDVKM. V was cut by 2 bases and J by 5 bases, with 12 bases left in between.